This is a list of T cell receptor beta chains from one sample in a study of beta chain features in type 1 diabetes. Generated by immunoSEQ multiplex PCR, the TCRdb table keeps only in-frame clones and is missing some. The sample has 630,000 or so clones; over 12% are singletons. What was sequenced was naive CD4+ T cells from blood. These receptors all stem from a man younger than 30 with type 1 diabetes. CDR3s include the opening cysteine and the closing phenylalanine or tryptophan. Each record gives: J gene, V gene, CDR3 protein.

j_gene: TRBJ1-1
v_gene: TRBV28
CDR3aa: CASRVGHLEAFF

j_gene: TRBJ1-5
v_gene: TRBV28
CDR3aa: CASSYPGSWGQPQHF

j_gene: TRBJ1-2
v_gene: TRBV25-1
CDR3aa: CASSEGTASGYTF

j_gene: TRBJ1-2
v_gene: TRBV13
CDR3aa: CASSEQPNYGYTF

j_gene: TRBJ1-1
v_gene: TRBV19
CDR3aa: CASVQEGGTEAFF

j_gene: TRBJ1-2
v_gene: TRBV19
CDR3aa: CASSIGAARDYGYTF

j_gene: TRBJ1-5
v_gene: TRBV6-4
CDR3aa: CASSDDVGQPQHF

j_gene: TRBJ2-5
v_gene: TRBV28
CDR3aa: CASSLTAQETQYF

j_gene: TRBJ2-1
v_gene: TRBV4-1
CDR3aa: CASSRGLAGRSNEQFF

j_gene: TRBJ2-7
v_gene: TRBV29-1
CDR3aa: CSVGPTGTRPEQYF

j_gene: TRBJ1-2
v_gene: TRBV19
CDR3aa: CASSMDRGGGDYGYTF

j_gene: TRBJ2-3
v_gene: TRBV30
CDR3aa: CAWTLASADTQYF

j_gene: TRBJ2-7
v_gene: TRBV4-2
CDR3aa: CASSPGASSYEQYF

j_gene: TRBJ2-1
v_gene: TRBV5-4
CDR3aa: CASSRSGRASGDEQFF

j_gene: TRBJ1-1
v_gene: TRBV7-2
CDR3aa: CASSLAGGTMNTEAFF

j_gene: TRBJ2-7
v_gene: TRBV4-2
CDR3aa: CASSQDSAYEQYF